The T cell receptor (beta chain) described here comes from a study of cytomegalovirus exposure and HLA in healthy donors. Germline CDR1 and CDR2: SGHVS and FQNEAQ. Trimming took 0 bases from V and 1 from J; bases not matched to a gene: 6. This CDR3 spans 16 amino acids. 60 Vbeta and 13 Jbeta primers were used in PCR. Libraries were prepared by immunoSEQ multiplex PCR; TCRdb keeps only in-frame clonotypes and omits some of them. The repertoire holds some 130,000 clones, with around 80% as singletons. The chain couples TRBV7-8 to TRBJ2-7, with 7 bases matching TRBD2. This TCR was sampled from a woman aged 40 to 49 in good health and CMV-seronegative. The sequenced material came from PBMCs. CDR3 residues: CASSLAGRGVSYEQYF. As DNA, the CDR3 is TGTGCCAGCAGCTTAGCGGGCCGGGGGGTTTCCTACGAGCAGTACTTC.